The 10 T cell receptor beta chains reported below all come from one sample, sequenced in a study of beta chain features in type 1 diabetes. Reverse transcription of all isolated RNA meant that expressed TCRB transcripts were sequenced. The method was immunoSEQ multiplex PCR; TCRdb's version includes in-frame clones alone and lacks a portion of them. This table holds 600,000 to 650,000 clones, less than 20% found once. The sequenced sample consisted of naive CD4+ T cells from blood. These receptors all come from a man aged 18 to 30 in good health.

The rearrangement uses TRBV19 and TRBJ2-1, with 12 bases aligning to TRBD2. V lost 7 bases and J lost 0; bases outside the gene matches: 10. Germline loops: CDR1 LNHDA, CDR2 SQIVND (reference sequence). This CDR3 spans 18 amino acids. CDR3 amino acids: CASIPTSGSAPSYNEQFF. The CDR3 nucleotides are TGTGCCAGTATCCCGACTAGCGGGAGTGCGCCCTCCTACAATGAGCAGTTCTTC. Variable domain in full (rest from reference TRBV19 and TRBJ2-1): DGGITQSPKYLFRKEGQNVTLSCEQNLNHDAMYWYRQDPGQGLRLIYYSQIVNDFQKGDIAEGYSVSREKKESFPLTVTSAQKNPTAFYLCASIPTSGSAPSYNEQFFGPGTRLTVL.

This chain uses TRBV4-3 with TRBJ2-3; 11 nucleotides line up with TRBD1. J gave up 5 bases and V 0 bases, and 7 bases lay outside the gene matches. This CDR3 region has 17 residues. The germline V gene has CDR1 LGHNA and CDR2 YSLEER. This CDR3 reads CASSQDLGQGAIDTQYF. DNA of the CDR3: TGCGCCAGCAGCCAAGACCTTGGACAGGGGGCTATAGATACGCAGTATTTT.

This chain uses TRBV14 with TRBJ2-5, with TRBD2 identical over 13 bases. This CDR3 spans 16 amino acids. The germline V gene has CDR1 SGHDN and CDR2 FVKESK. V trimming: 2 bases; J trimming: 5 bases; junction bases outside the gene matches: 5. CDR3 DNA: TGTGCCAGCAGCCAACCGGGACTAGCGGGATCCGAGACCCAGTACTTC. This translates into CASSQPGLAGSETQYF.

The chain carries TRBV28 and TRBJ1-6, with 7 bases identical to TRBD1. The germline CDR1 and CDR2 sequences are MDHEN and SYDVKM. This CDR3 spans 13 amino acids. Losses at the gene ends were 8 bases for V and 7 bases for J; bases not matched to a gene: 5. The CDR3 here is CASLRQGNSPLHF. The CDR3 DNA reads TGTGCCAGCCTCCGACAGGGAAATTCACCCCTCCACTTT.

This clone was seen a handful of times. This chain joins TRBV4-3 and TRBJ2-7, with TRBD1 matching 8 bases. The CDR3 covers 15 residues. In germline, CDR1 is LGHNA, CDR2 YSLEER. V shed 0 bases and J 6 bases; nucleotides not matched to a gene: 7. CDR3 nucleotide sequence: TGCGCCAGCAGCCAAGAGGCCAGGGGGCTGTCCGAGCAGTACTTC. Protein sequence: CASSQEARGLSEQYF.

The table lists this clone with a few counts. The J gene is TRBJ2-5, the V gene TRBV28; D possibly uses TRBD1 or TRBD2 (6 bases each). Trimming pared 7 bases from V and 4 bases from J, leaving 16 bases between. CDR1 and CDR2 (germline): MDHEN, SYDVKM. The CDR3 is 14 residues long. CDR3 DNA sequence: TGTGCCAGCACCTCAATGAAGGGGGGAGAGACCCAGTACTTC. It specifies CASTSMKGGETQYF.

The chain has TRBV27 and TRBJ1-2; tentatively, D is TRBD1 (5 bases). In germline, CDR1 is MNHEY, CDR2 SMNVEV (reference sequence). Trimming left V 6 bases short and J 8 bases short, with 13 bases between. This CDR3 spans 12 amino acids. The CDR3: CASSSQGGGYTF. The CDR3 DNA is TGTGCCAGCAGCTCGCAGGGTGGCGGCTACACCTTC.

This chain connects TRBV5-8 to TRBJ2-3; D may be TRBD2 (5 bases). Trimming cost V 0 bases and J 1 base, with 6 bases left between them. Germline V gene sequence: CDR1 SGHTS, CDR2 YDEGEE. The CDR3 sequence is 14 residues long. This CDR3 reads CASSLAGGTDTQYF. CDR3 nucleotide sequence: TGTGCCAGCAGCTTGGCCGGGGGCACAGATACGCAGTATTTT.

The chain uses TRBV7-2 and TRBJ2-1; D may be TRBD1 (6 bases). The CDR3 is 15 amino acids. Germline CDR1 and CDR2: SGHTA and FQGNSA. Trimming cost V 5 bases and J 4 bases, with 15 bases left between them. CDR3 sequence reads: CASSAGTPIYNEQFF. Here the CDR3 DNA reads TGTGCCAGCAGCGCCGGGACACCTATTTACAATGAGCAGTTCTTC.

This clone has only a few counts. The rearrangement links TRBV7-9 to TRBJ2-3; D gene ambiguous. This CDR3 has 17 residues. The germline V gene encodes CDR1 SEHNR and CDR2 FQNEAQ (reference sequence). V dropped 5 bases and J dropped 0 bases, with 18 bases sitting between them. The CDR3 DNA is TGTGCCAGCAGCCCGGCCTTGCGCCCGCTTAGCACAGATACGCAGTATTTT. The encoded protein is CASSPALRPLSTDTQYF. Filled out from reference TRBV7-9 and TRBJ2-3, the complete variable domain reads DTGVSQNPRHKITKRGQNVTFRCDPISEHNRLYWYRQTLGQGPEFLTYFQNEAQLEKSRLLSDRFSAERPKGSFSTLEIQRTEQGDSAMYLCASSPALRPLSTDTQYFGPGTRLTVL.